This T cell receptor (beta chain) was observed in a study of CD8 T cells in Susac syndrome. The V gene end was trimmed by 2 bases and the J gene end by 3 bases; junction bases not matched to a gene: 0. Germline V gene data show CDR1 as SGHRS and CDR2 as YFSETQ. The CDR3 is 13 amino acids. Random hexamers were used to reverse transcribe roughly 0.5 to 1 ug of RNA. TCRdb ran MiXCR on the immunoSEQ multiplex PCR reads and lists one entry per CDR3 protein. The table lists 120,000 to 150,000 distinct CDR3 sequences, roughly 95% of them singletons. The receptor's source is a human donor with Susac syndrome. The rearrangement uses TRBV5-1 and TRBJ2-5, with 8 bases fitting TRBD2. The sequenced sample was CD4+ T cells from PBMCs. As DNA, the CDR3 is TGCGCCAGCAGCTTTAGCGGGGAAGAGACCCAGTACTTC. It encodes CASSFSGEETQYF.